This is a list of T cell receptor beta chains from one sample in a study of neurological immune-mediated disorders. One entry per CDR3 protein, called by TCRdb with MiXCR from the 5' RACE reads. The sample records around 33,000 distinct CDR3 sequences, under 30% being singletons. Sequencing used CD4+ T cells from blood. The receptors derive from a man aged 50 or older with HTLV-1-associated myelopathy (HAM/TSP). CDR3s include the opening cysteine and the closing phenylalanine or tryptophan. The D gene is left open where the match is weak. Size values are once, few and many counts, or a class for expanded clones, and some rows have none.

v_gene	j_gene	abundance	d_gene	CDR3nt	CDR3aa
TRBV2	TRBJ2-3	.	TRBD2	TGTGCCAACAGCCCGGTACTAGCGGGAGGGATTACAGATACGCAGTATTTT	CANSPVLAGGITDTQYF
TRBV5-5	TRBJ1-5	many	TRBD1	TGTGCCAGCAGCGGATATCTGGGACAGGGGGCCCTCACAAGTCAGCCCCAGCATTTT	CASSGYLGQGALTSQPQHF
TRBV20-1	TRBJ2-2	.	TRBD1	TGCAGTGCTAGAGATCGTGGGACAGCGAACACCGGGGAGTTGTTTTTT	CSARDRGTANTGELFF
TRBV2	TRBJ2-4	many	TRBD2	TGTGCCAGCACTGATACTAGCGGGGGAGCCAAAAACATTCAGTACTTC	CASTDTSGGAKNIQYF
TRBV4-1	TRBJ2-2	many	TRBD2	TGCGCCAGCAGCCAAGGGGGACTAGCGGGAGTTGGAACCGGGGAGCTGTTTTTT	CASSQGGLAGVGTGELFF
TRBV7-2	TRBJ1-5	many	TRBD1	TGTGCCAGCAGCCCCCAGGGGGGGCACAATCAGCCCCAGCATTTT	CASSPQGGHNQPQHF
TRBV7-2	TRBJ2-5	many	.	TGTGCCAGCAGCTTCGGAGCGGAGACCCAGTACTTC	CASSFGAETQYF
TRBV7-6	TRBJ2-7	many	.	TGTGCCAGCAGCTTAGCCGCGGCCTACGAGCAGTACTTC	CASSLAAAYEQYF
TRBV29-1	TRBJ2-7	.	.	TGCAGCGTTGCGGCCGGGACAAAGCCCTACGAGCAGTACTTC	CSVAAGTKPYEQYF
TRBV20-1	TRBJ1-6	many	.	TGCAGTGCTAGAGATCGGGGTAACTCCTATAATTCACCCCTCCACTTT	CSARDRGNSYNSPLHF
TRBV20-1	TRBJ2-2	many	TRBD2	TGCAGTGCTAGGGAGCGGGGGGGTGCCGGGGAGCTGTTTTTT	CSARERGGAGELFF
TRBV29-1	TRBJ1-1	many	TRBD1	TGCAGCGTTGGGGACAGGGCGAACACTGAAGCTTTCTTT	CSVGDRANTEAFF
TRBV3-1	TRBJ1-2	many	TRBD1	TGTGCCAGCAGCCTCTGGGACAGGGCTAACTATGGCTACACCTTC	CASSLWDRANYGYTF
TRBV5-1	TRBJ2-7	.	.	TGCGCCAGCAGCTTGGAGGGTATCTACGAGCAGTACTTC	CASSLEGIYEQYF
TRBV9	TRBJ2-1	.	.	TGTGCCAGCAGCTTCGAAACAGGGTATCATCAGTTCTTC	CASSFETGYHQFF
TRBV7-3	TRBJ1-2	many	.	TGTGCCAGCAGTCCAACAGGGCCTGTAGGCTACACCTTC	CASSPTGPVGYTF
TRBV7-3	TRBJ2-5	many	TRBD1	TGTGCCAGCAGCTTAGGTGGACAGGGCGGGACCCAGTACTTC	CASSLGGQGGTQYF
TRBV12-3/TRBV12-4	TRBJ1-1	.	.	TGTGCCAGCAGCCGAACAGTGGTCACTGAAGCTTTCTTT	CASSRTVVTEAFF
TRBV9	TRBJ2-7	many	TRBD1	TGTGCCAGCAGCGTATCGGGACAGAACTACGAGCAGTACTTC	CASSVSGQNYEQYF
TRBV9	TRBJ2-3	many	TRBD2	TGTGCCAGCAGCGGATGGAGCGGGGCAAGGGGCACAGATACGCAGTATTTT	CASSGWSGARGTDTQYF
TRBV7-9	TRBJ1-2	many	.	TGTGCCAGCAGCTTAGATCTTAACTATGGCTACACCTTC	CASSLDLNYGYTF
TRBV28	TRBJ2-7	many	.	TGTGCCAGCGCTGCCGGCGACTCCTACGAGCAGTACTTC	CASAAGDSYEQYF
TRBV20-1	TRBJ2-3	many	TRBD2	TGCAGTGCTAGAGAATTCGGGGGGAGTAGCACAGATACGCAGTATTTT	CSAREFGGSSTDTQYF
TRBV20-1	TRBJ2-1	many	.	TGCAGTGCTATCTGGAGGACGAACAATGAGCAGTTCTTC	CSAIWRTNNEQFF
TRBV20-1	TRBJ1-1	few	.	TGCAGTGCTAGAGACGGATCGCTGGGGACTGAAGCTTTCTTT	CSARDGSLGTEAFF
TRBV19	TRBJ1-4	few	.	TGTGCCAGTAGTATCCCCGGCGGCTCTAATGAAAAACTGTTTTTT	CASSIPGGSNEKLFF
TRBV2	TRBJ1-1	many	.	TGTGCCAGCAGGAAACAGGAGGGCGGTAACACTGAAGCTTTCTTT	CASRKQEGGNTEAFF
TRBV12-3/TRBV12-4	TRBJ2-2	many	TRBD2	TGTGCCAGCAGCCTTATGGGACTAGCGACGACCGGGGAGCTGTTTTTT	CASSLMGLATTGELFF
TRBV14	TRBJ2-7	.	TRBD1	TGTGCCAGCAGCCAAAATGGCATTGGGACAGGGGATTCATACGAGCAGTACTTC	CASSQNGIGTGDSYEQYF
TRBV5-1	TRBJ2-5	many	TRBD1	TGCGCCAGCAGCTTGAGGACAGGGAAAGAAGAGACCCAGTACTTC	CASSLRTGKEETQYF
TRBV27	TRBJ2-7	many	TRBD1	TGTGCCAGCAGTTTGAAGGGACAGGGGGCCTACGAGCAGTACTTC	CASSLKGQGAYEQYF
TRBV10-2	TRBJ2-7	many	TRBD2	TGCGCCAGCACGGGACTAGCGGGAGGAAACTACGAGCAGTACTTC	CASTGLAGGNYEQYF
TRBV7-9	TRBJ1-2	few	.	TGTGCCAACAGCTCATCCGTGCCCGGTGGCTACACCTTC	CANSSSVPGGYTF
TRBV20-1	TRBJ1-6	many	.	TGCAGTGCTAGAGAAGCGGGAAGCTCCTATAATTCACCCCTCCACTTT	CSAREAGSSYNSPLHF
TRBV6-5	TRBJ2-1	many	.	TGTGCCAGCAGTTACGAAGCTTCGAGCTCCTACAATGAGCAGTTCTTC	CASSYEASSSYNEQFF
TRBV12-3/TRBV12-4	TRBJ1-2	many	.	TGTGCCAGCCGCCAAATTGGTTTGGGCTACACCTTC	CASRQIGLGYTF
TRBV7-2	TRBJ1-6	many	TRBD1	TGTGCCAGCAGCTTAGTGAAGGACAGGGGATATTCACCCCTCCACTTT	CASSLVKDRGYSPLHF
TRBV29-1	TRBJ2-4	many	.	TGCAGCGTTGACCGGGCGGGGAGCGACATTCAGTACTTC	CSVDRAGSDIQYF
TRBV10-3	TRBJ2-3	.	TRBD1	TGTGCCATCAGCCTGGGACAGGGTGTGAATACGCAGTATTTT	CAISLGQGVNTQYF
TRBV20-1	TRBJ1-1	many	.	TGCAGTGCTAGAGAGGGACTTGAAGCTTTCTTT	CSAREGLEAFF
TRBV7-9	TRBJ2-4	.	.	TGTGCCAGCAGCTTCTTATATATAGCTGATCTCGCCAAAAACATTCAGTACTTC	CASSFLYIADLAKNIQYF
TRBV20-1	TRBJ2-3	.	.	TGCAGTGCTCCCATTCCAGGGCCGGATACGCAGTATTTT	CSAPIPGPDTQYF
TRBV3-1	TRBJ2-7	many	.	TGTGCCACCTCGGGATCCCACTACGAGCAGTACTTC	CATSGSHYEQYF
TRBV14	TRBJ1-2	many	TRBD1	TGTGCCAGCAGCCAAGCCAGGGGGCATGGTGGCTACACCTTC	CASSQARGHGGYTF
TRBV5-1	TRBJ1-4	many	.	TGCGCCAGCAGCTCCCCGAGTGGGCAGAGGGTCGGTGAAAAACTGTTTTTT	CASSSPSGQRVGEKLFF
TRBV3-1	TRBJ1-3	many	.	TGTGCCAGCAGCCAAGTGGCCCACCTCGGCGGGGGAAACACCATATATTTT	CASSQVAHLGGGNTIYF
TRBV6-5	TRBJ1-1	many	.	TGTGCCAGCAAGCCGGGGGGGGGCGGAAGCACTGAAGCTTTCTTT	CASKPGGGGSTEAFF
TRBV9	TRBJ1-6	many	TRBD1	TGTGCCAGCAGCCAAACGACCGGGACAGGGCGAACGTCGTCCTATAATTCACCCCTCCACTTT	CASSQTTGTGRTSSYNSPLHF
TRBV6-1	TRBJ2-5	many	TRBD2	TGTGCCAGCCTATGGGGGACTAGCTCGGGAGAGACCCAGTACTTC	CASLWGTSSGETQYF
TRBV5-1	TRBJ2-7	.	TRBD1	TGCGCCAGCAGCTTGGCCCCGGGACAGGGAGACACCGAGCAGTACTTC	CASSLAPGQGDTEQYF
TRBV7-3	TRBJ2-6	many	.	TGTGCCAGCAGCTTAAGGGAGGCTGGGGCCAACGTCCTGACTTTC	CASSLREAGANVLTF
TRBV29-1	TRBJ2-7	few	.	TGCAGCGTTGCCGGTGGGAGAGGGGGAGACGAGCAGTACTTC	CSVAGGRGGDEQYF
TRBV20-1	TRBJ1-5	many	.	TGCAGTGCTGTGACAGGATCAAGTAGCAATCAGCCCCAGCATTTT	CSAVTGSSSNQPQHF
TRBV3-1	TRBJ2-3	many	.	TGTGCCGCCCGTGGGGCGAACACAGATACGCAGTATTTT	CAARGANTDTQYF
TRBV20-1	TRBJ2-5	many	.	TGCAGTGCTAGACGGGAGACCCAGTACTTC	CSARRETQYF
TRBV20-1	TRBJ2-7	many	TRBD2	TGCAGTGCCGGACTAGCCCATAAGGACGAGCAGTACTTC	CSAGLAHKDEQYF
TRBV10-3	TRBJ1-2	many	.	TGTGCCATCAGTTCAGGCTTGGAGGGCTACACCTTC	CAISSGLEGYTF
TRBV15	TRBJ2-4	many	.	TGTGCCACCAGCAGAGAGGGCCTTTGGGGTTTCGTTGAAGCCAAAAACATTCAGTACTTC	CATSREGLWGFVEAKNIQYF
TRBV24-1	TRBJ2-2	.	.	TGTGCCACCAGTGAATCCGGGACAACTGCCACCGGGGAGCTGTTTTTT	CATSESGTTATGELFF